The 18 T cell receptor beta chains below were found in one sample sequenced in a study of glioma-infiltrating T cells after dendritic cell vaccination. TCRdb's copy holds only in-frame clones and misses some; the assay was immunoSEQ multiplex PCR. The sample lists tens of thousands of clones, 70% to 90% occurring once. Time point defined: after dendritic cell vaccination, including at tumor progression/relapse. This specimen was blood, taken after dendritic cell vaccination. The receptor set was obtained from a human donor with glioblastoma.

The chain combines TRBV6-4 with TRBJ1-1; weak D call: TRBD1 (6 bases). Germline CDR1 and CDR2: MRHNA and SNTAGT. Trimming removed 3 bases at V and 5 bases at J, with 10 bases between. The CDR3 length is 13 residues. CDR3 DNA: TGTGCCAGCAGTGAGGGCAGGGGAACTGAAGCTTTCTTT. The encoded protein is CASSEGRGTEAFF.

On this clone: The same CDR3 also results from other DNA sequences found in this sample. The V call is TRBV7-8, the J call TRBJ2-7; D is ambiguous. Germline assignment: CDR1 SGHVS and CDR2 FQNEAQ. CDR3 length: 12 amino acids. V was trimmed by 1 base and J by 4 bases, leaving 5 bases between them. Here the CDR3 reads CASSLGAYEQYF. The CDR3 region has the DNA TGTGCCAGCAGCTTAGGTGCGTACGAGCAGTACTTC.

The CDR3 loop reads CATAGQGVHEQYF. The CDR3 nucleotides read TGTGCCACCGCGGGACAGGGGGTTCACGAGCAGTACTTC. The J gene is TRBJ2-7, the V gene TRBV6-5, with 11 bases matching TRBD1. The length of the CDR3 is 13 residues. The germline V gene has CDR1 MNHEY and CDR2 SVGAGI. J lost 5 bases, V lost 10 bases, and 7 bases had no gene match.

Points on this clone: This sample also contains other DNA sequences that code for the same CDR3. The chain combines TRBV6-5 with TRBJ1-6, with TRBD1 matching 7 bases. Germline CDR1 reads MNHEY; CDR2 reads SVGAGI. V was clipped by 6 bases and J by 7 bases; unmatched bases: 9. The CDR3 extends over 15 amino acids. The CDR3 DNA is TGTGCCAGCAGGTTGACGGGACAGCTGAATTCACCCCTCCACTTT. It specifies CASRLTGQLNSPLHF.

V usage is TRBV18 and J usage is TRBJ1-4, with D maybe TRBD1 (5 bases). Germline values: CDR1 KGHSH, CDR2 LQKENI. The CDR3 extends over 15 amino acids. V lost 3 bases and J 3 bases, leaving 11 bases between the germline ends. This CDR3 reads CASSPGRVSNEKLFF. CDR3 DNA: TGTGCCAGCTCACCCGGCAGGGTGTCTAATGAAAAACTGTTTTTT. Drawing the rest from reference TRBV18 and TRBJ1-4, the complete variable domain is NAGVMQNPRHLVRRRGQEARLRCSPMKGHSHVYWYRQLPEEGLKFMVYLQKENIIDESGMPKERFSAEFPKEGPSILRIQQVVRGDSAAYFCASSPGRVSNEKLFFGSGTQLSVL.

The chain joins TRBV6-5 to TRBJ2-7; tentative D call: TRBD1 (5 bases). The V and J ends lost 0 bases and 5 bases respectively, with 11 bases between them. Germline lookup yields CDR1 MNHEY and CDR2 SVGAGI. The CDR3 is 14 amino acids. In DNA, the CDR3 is TGTGCCAGCAGTTACTCGACAGTTGGGAACGAGCAGTACTTC. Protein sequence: CASSYSTVGNEQYF.

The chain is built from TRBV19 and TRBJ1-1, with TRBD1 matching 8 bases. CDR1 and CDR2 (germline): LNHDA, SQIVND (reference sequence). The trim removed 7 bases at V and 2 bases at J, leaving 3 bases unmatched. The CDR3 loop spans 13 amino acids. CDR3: CASKAGGNTEAFF. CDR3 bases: TGTGCCAGTAAGGCAGGGGGCAACACTGAAGCTTTCTTT. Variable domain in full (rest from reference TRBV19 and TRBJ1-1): DGGITQSPKYLFRKEGQNVTLSCEQNLNHDAMYWYRQDPGQGLRLIYYSQIVNDFQKGDIAEGYSVSREKKESFPLTVTSAQKNPTAFYLCASKAGGNTEAFFGQGTRLTVV.

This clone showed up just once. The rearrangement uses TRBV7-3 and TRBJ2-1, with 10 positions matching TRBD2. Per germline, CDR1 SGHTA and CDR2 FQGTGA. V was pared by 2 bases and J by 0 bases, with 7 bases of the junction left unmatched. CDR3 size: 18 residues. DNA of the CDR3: TGTGCCAGCAGCTTACGAACTAGCGGGGTTAGCTCCTACAATGAGCAGTTCTTC. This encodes CASSLRTSGVSSYNEQFF. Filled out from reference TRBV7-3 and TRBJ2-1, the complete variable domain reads GAGVSQTPSNKVTEKGKYVELRCDPISGHTALYWYRQSLGQGPEFLIYFQGTGAADDSGLPNDRFFAVRPEGSVSTLKIQRTERGDSAVYLCASSLRTSGVSSYNEQFFGPGTRLTVL.

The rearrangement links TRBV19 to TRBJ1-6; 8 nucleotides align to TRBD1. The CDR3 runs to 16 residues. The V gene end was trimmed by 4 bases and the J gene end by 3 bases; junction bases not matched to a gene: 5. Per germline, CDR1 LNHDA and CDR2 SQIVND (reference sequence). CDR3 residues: CASSTSGTGYNSPLHF. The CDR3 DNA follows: TGTGCCAGTAGTACCTCCGGGACAGGCTATAATTCACCCCTCCACTTT.

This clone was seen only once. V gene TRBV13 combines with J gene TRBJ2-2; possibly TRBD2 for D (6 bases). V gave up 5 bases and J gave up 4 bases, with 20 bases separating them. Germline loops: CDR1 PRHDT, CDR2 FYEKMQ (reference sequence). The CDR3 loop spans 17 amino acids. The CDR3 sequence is CASSVETGGAITGELFF. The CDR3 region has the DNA TGTGCCAGCAGCGTAGAGACTGGCGGGGCGATCACCGGGGAGCTGTTTTTT. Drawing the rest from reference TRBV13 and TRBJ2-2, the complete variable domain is AAGVIQSPRHLIKEKRETATLKCYPIPRHDTVYWYQQGPGQDPQFLISFYEKMQSDKGSIPDRFSAQQFSDYHSELNMSSLELGDSALYFCASSVETGGAITGELFFGEGSRLTVL.

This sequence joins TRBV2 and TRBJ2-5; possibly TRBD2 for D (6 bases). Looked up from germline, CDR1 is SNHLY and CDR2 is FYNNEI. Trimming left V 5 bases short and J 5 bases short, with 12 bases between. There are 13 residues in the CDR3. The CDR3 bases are TGTGCCAGCAGTCAAGGACGGGGGGAGACCCAGTACTTC. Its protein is CASSQGRGETQYF.

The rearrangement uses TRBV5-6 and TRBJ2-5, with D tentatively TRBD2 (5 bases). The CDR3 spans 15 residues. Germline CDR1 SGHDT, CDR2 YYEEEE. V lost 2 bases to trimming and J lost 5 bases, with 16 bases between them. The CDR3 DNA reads TGTGCCAGCAGCTTTTCTTCCGGGGAAGGTGAGACCCAGTACTTC. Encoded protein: CASSFSSGEGETQYF.

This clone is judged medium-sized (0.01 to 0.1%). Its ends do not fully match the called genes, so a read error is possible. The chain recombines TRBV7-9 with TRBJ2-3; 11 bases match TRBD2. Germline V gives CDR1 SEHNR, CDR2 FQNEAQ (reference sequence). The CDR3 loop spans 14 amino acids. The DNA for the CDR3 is TGTGCCAGCAGCTTAGCCCAACTAGCGGGGGATCTTCTTTTT. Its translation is CASSLAQLAGDLLF. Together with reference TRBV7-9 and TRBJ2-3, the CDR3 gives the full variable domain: DTGVSQNPRHKITKRGQNVTFRCDPISEHNRLYWYRQTLGQGPEFLTYFQNEAQLEKSRLLSDRFSAERPKGSFSTLEIQRTEQGDSAMYLCASSLAQLAGDLLFGPGTRLTVL.

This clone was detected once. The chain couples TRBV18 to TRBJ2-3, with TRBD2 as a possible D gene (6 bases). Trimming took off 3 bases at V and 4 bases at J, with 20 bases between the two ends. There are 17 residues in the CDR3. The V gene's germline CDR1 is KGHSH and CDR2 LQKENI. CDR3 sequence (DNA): TGTGCCAGCTCACCGATAAACCCGACTAGATGGGCAGATACGCAGTATTTT. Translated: CASSPINPTRWADTQYF.

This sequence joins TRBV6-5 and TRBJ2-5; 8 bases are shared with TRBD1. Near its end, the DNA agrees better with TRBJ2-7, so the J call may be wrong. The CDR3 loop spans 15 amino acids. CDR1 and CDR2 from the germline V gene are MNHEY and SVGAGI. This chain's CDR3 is CASSYGQGASYEQYF. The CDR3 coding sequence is TGTGCCAGCAGTTACGGGCAGGGGGCCTCCTACGAGCAGTACTTC.

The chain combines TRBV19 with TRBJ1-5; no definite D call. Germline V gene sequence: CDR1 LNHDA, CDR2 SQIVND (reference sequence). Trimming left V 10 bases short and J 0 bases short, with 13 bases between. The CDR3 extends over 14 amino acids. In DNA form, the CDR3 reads TGTGCCACTAGCAAGCGGAATAGCAATCAGCCCCAGCATTTT. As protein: CATSKRNSNQPQHF.

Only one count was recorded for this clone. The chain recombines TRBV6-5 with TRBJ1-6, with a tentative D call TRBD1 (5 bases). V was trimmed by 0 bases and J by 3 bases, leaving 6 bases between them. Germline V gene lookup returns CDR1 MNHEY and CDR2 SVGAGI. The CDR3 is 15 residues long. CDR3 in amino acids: CASSYSTDYNSPLHF. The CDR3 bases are TGTGCCAGCAGTTACTCGACAGACTATAATTCACCCCTCCACTTT.

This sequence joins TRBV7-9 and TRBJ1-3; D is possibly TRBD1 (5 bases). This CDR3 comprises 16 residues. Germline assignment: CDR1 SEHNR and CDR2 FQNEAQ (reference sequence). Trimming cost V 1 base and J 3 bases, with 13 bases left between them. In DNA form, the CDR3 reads TGTGCCAGCAGCTTAGGCGCGGGACTAAGTGGAAACACCATATATTTT. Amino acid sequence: CASSLGAGLSGNTIYF.